This TCR beta chain came from a study of blood T cells in healthy people across ages. The CDR3 contains 15 residues. Germline CDR1 is DFQATT and CDR2 is SNEGSKA (reference sequence). Sample-barcoded 5' priming and a J-beta primer mix drove a second PCR of about 6 to 12 cycles. TCRdb analysed the 5' RACE reads with MiXCR anew, one entry per CDR3 protein. The profile shows 780,000 or so distinct CDR3 sequences, about 25% of them singletons. This sample was also put to use in a study of T cells of mothers and their children.

Sequenced: blood. The TCR was taken from a boy aged 5-17 years in good health. This chain joins TRBV20-1 and TRBJ2-5; 8 nucleotides align to TRBD2. As DNA, the CDR3 is TGCAGGATGCGGGCCCTTACCGGCGGGAGGGAGACCCAGTACTTC. Encoded protein: CRMRALTGGRETQYF.